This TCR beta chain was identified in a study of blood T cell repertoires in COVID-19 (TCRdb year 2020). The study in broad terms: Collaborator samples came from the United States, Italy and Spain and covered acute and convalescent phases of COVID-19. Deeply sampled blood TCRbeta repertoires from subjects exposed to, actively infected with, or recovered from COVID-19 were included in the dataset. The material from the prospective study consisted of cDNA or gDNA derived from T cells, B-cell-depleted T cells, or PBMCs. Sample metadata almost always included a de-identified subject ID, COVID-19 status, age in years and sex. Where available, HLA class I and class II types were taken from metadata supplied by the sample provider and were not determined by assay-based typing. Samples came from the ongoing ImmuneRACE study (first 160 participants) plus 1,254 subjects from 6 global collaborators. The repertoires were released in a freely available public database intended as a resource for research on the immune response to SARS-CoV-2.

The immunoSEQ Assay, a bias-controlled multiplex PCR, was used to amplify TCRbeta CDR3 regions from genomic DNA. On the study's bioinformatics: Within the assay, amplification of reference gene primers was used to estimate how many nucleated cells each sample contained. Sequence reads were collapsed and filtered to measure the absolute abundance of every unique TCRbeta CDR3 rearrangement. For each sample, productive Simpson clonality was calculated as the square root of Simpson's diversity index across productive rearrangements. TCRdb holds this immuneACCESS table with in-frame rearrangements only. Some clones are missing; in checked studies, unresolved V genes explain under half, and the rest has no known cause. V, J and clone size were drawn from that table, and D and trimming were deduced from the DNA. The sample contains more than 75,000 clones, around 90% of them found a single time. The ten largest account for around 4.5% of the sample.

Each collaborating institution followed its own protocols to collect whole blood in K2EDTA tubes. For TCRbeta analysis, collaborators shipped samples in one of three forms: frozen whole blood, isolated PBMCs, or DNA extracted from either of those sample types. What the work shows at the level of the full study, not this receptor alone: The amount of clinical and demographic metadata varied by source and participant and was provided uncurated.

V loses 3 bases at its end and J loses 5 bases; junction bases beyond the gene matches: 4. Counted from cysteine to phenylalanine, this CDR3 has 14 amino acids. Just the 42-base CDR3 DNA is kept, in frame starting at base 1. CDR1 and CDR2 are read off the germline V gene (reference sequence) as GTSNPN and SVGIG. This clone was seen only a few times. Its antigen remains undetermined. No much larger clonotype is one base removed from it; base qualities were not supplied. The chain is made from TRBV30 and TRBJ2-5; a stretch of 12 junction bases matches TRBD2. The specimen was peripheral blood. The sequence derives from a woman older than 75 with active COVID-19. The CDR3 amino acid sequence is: CAWSYGTSGETQYF. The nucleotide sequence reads TGTGCCTGGAGCTACGGGACTAGCGGGGAGACCCAGTACTTC.